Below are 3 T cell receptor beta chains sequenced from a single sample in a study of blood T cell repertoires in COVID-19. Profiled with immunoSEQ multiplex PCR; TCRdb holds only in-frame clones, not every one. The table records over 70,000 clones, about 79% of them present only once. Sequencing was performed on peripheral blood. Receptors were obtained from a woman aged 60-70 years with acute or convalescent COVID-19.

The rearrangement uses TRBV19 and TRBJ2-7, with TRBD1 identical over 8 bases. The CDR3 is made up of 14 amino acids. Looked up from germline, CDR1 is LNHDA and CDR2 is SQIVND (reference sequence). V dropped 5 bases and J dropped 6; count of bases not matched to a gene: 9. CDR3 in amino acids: CASSPRQGFGEQYF. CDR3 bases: TGTGCCAGTAGTCCCCGACAGGGGTTTGGCGAGCAGTACTTC.

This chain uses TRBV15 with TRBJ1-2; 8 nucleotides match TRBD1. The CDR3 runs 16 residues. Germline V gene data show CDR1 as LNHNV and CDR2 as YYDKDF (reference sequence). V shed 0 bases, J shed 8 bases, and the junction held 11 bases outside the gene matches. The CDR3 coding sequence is TGTGCCACCAGCAGAGACTCACGGGACAGGCAGGGAGGCTACACCTTC. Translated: CATSRDSRDRQGGYTF.

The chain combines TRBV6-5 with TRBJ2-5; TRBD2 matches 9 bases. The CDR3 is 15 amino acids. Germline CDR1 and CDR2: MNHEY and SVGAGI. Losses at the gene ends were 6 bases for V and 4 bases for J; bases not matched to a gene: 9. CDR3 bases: TGTGCCAGCAGCCCAGGAGGAGCGGGAGGAGAGACCCAGTACTTC. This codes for CASSPGGAGGETQYF.